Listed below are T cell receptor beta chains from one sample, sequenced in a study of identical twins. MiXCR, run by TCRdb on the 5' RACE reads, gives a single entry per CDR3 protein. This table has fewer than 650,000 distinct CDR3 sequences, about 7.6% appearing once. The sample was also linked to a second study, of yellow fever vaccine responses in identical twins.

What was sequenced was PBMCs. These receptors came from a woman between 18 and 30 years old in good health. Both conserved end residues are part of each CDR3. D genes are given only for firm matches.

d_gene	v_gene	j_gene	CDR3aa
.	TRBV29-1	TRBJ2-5	CSVRGQGKETQYF
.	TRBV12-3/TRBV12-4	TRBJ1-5	CASRSTEGSNQPQHF
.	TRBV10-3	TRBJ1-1	CAISESPGMNTEAFF
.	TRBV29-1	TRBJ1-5	CSVETEGGNQPQHF
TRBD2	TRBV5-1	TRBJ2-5	CASSASGGQETQYF
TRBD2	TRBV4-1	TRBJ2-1	CASSRLAGVDSYNEQFF
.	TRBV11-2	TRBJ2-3	CASSSKPYTSSTDTQYF
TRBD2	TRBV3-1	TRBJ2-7	CASSQVLAGSSEQYF
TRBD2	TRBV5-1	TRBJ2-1	CASRSGTSGLPGSLF
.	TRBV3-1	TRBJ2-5	CASSQEGWRQNQETQYF
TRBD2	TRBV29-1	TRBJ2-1	CSVVRTSGDNEQFF
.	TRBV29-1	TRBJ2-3	CSVEDPWGRPTDTQYF
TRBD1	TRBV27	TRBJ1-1	CASSIHRGRGMAFF
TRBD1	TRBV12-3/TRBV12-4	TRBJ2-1	CATDPGTGVYEQFF
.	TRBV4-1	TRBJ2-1	CASSQLPQTFNEQFF
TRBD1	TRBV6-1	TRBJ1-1	CASSPTGGYGEAFF